The 2 T cell receptor beta chains below all came from one sample that was sequenced in a study of T cells in Graves' hyperthyroidism and ophthalmopathy. RNA transcripts served as the template for amplifying TCR beta CDR3 regions. Carried out on the TCR CDR3, a first-round RT-PCR used the HTBI primer set. TCRdb re-analysed the multiplex PCR reads in MiXCR, keeping a single row per CDR3 protein. The sample lists more than 500,000 distinct CDR3 sequences, 14% seen once, with more than 11% in the top ten. The sample comprised blood. The receptors come from a woman aged 40 to 49 with Graves' hyperthyroidism.

This clonotype came up many times. The chain couples TRBV28 to TRBJ1-1; tentatively, D is TRBD1 (5 bases). With 3 bases removed from V and 11 bases from J, the gap between germline ends came to 13 bases. Germline V CDR1 and CDR2: MDHEN, SYDVKM. This CDR3 has 12 residues. CDR3 in amino acids: CASSFSRVRAFF. The DNA of the CDR3 is TGTGCCAGCAGTTTTTCCAGGGTACGCGCTTTCTTT.

V usage is TRBV4-1 and J usage is TRBJ1-5; D is unresolved. Germline CDR1 and CDR2: MGHRA and YSYEKL. The CDR3 loop spans 16 amino acids. Trimming pared 4 bases from V and 0 bases from J, leaving 13 bases between. CDR3 sequence reads: CASSPRTLYSNQPQHF. The DNA for the CDR3 is TGCGCCAGCAGCCCAAGGACTCTTTATAGCAATCAGCCCCAGCATTTT.